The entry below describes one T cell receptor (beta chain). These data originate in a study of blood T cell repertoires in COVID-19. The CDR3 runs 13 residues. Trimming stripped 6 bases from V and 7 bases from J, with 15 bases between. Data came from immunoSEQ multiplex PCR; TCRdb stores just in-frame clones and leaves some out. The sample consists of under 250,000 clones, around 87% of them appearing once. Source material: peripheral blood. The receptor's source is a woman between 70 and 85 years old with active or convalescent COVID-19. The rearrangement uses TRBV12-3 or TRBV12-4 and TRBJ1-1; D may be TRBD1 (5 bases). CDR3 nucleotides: TGTGCCAGCAGGGGGACCGGGGGGGTTGAAGCTTTCTTT. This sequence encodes CASRGTGGVEAFF.